The present T cell receptor (beta chain) was sequenced within a study of blood T cells in healthy people across ages. V was cut by 1 base and J by 4 bases, with 23 bases left in between. The CDR3 is 18 residues long. Germline CDR1 reads SGHTA; CDR2 reads FQGNSA. Then a second PCR, running roughly 7 to 11 cycles, was carried out with a sample-barcoded 5' primer and a J-beta primer mix. TCRdb recomputed calls from the 5' RACE reads with MiXCR, one row per CDR3 protein. Of over 1,300,000 distinct CDR3 sequences listed, around 55% are singletons. The receptor comes from a man between 18 and 29 years old in good health. The V and J genes are TRBV7-2 and TRBJ2-7; tentatively, D is TRBD2 (5 bases). Sequenced input: blood. The CDR3 DNA sequence: TGTGCCAGCAGCTTAGGGAGCCGGGCTAGCAGTTTTCAGTACGAGCAGTACTTC. Translated, it gives CASSLGSRASSFQYEQYF.